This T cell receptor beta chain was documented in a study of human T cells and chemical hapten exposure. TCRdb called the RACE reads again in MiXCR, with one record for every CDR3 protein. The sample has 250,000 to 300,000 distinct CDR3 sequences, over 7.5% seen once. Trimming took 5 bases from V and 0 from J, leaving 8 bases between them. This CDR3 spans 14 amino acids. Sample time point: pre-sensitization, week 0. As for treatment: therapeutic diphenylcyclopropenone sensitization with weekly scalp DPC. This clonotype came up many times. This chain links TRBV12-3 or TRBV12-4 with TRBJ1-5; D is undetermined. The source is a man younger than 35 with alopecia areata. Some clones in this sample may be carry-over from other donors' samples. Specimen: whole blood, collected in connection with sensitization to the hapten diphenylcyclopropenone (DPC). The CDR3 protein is CASSPVNSNQPQHF. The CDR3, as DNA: TGTGCCAGCAGTCCCGTTAATAGCAATCAGCCCCAGCATTTT.